This T cell receptor (beta chain) came from a study of T cell repertoires in cytomegalovirus infection. Study-wide context: Public TCR beta signatures provided an indication of both CMV infection and a matching HLA type.

Per the germline V gene, CDR1 is MGHRA and CDR2 is YSYEKL. Trimming took 3 bases from V and 8 from J; bases not matched to a gene: 10. The CDR3 runs 16 residues. Study-wide results and limits: The cumulative frequency of public TCR beta families distinguished individuals who carried CMV together with the relevant HLA. What dominated the ex vivo response were HLA-C-restricted CMV-specific TCR beta clonotypes.

Via MiXCR, TCRdb re-called the reads, giving one row per CDR3 protein. The table lists almost 300,000 distinct CDR3 sequences, roughly a tenth of them singletons. This clonotype has only a few counts. Antigen: not known. The specimen sequenced was PBMCs. This receptor was taken from a human donor in good health (CMV status not recorded). Some clones in this sample may be carry-over from other donors' samples. The J gene is TRBJ2-2, the V gene TRBV4-1, with 9 bases that match TRBD2. Written as DNA, the CDR3 is TGCGCCAGCAGCCAGCTAGCGGGGTGGGAGGATGGGGAGCTGTTTTTT. It codes for CASSQLAGWEDGELFF.